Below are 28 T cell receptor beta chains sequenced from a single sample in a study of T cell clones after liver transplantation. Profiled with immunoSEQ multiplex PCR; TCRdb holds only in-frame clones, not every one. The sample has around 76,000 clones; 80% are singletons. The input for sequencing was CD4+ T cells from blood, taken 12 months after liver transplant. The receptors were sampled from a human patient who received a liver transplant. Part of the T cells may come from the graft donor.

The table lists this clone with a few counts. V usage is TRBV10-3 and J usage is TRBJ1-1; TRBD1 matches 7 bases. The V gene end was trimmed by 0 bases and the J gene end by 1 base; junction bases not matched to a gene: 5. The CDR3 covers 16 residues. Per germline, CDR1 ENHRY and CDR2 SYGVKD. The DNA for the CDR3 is TGTGCCATCAGTGAGTCGAGGGGACAGAGGAACACTGAAGCTTTCTTT. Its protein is CAISESRGQRNTEAFF.

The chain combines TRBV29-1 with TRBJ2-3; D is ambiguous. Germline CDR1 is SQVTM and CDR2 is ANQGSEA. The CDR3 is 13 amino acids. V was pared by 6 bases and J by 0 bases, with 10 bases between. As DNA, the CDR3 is TGCAGCGTCTTTCGCGGTAGCACAGATACGCAGTATTTT. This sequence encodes CSVFRGSTDTQYF.

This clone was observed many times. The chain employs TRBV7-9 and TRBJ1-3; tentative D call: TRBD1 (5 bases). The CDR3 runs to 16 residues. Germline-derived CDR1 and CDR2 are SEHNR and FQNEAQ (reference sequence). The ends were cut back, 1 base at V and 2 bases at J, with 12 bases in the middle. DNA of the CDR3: TGTGCCAGCAGCTTAGTGTCTGGGACCACTGGAAACACCATATATTTT. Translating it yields CASSLVSGTTGNTIYF.

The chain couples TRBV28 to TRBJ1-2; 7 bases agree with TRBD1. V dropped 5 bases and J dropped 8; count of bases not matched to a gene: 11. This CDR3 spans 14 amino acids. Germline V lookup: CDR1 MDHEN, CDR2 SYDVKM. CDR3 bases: TGTGCCAGCAGTGAGGGACAGTCCCCTAAGGGCTACACCTTC. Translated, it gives CASSEGQSPKGYTF.

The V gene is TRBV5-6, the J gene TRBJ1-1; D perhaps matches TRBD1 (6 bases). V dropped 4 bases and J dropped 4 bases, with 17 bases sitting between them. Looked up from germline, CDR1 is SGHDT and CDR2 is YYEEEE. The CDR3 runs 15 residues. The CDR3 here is CASSLSGGYGTEAFF. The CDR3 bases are TGTGCCAGCAGCCTGTCCGGGGGCTACGGCACTGAAGCTTTCTTT.

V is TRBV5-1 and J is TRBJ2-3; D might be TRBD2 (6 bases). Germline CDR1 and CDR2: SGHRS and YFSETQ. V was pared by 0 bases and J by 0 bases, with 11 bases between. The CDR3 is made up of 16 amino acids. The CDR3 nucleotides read TGCGCCAGCAGCTTGGAGCTAGCGTTTAGCACAGATACGCAGTATTTT. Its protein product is CASSLELAFSTDTQYF.

The DNA of the CDR3 is TGTGCCAGCAGCAGGGGGGCCAACGTCCTGACTTTC. This gives the protein CASSRGANVLTF. This sequence joins TRBV9 and TRBJ2-6; D uncertain. V was trimmed by 4 bases and J by 4 bases, leaving 3 bases between them. The germline CDR1 and CDR2 sequences are SGDLS and YYNGEE. The CDR3 length is 12 residues.

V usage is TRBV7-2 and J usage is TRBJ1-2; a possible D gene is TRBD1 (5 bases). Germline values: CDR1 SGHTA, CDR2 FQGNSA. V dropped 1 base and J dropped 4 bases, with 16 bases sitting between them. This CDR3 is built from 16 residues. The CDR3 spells CASSLGPPKGPYGYTF. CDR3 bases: TGTGCCAGCAGCTTAGGGCCGCCAAAGGGACCCTATGGCTACACCTTC.

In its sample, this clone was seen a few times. Here the CDR3 reads CASSGGAGNQPQHF. CDR3 DNA: TGTGCCAGCAGTGGGGGGGCGGGCAATCAGCCCCAGCATTTT. The rearrangement joins TRBV6-1 to TRBJ1-5; maybe TRBD1 (6 bases). Germline CDR1 is MNHNS and CDR2 is SASEGT. Deletions cut 4 bases from V and 2 bases from J, with 9 bases between. The CDR3 runs 14 residues.

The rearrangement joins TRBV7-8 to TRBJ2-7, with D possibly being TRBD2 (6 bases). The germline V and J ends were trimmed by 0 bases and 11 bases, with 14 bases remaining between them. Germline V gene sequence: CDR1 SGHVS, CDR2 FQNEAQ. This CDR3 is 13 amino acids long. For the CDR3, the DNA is TGTGCCAGCAGCTTAGCCGGGGGAACAGAAAAGTACTTC. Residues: CASSLAGGTEKYF.

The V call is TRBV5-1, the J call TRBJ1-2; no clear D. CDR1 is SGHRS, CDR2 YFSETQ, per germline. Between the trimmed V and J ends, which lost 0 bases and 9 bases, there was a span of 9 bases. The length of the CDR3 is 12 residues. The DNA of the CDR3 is TGCGCCAGCAGCTTGGACGGGAAAAGCTACACCTTC. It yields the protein CASSLDGKSYTF. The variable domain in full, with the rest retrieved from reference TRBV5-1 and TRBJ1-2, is KAGVTQTPRYLIKTRGQQVTLSCSPISGHRSVSWYQQTPGQGLQFLFEYFSETQRNKGNFPGRFSGRQFSNSRSEMNVSTLELGDSALYLCASSLDGKSYTFGSGTRLTVV.

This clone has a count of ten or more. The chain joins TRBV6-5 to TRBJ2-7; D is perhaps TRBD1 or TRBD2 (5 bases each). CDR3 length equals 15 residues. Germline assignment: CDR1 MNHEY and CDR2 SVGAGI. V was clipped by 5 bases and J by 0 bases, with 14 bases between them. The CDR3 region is CASSPGRRSSYEQYF. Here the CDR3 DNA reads TGTGCCAGCAGTCCGGGACGGAGAAGCTCCTACGAGCAGTACTTC.

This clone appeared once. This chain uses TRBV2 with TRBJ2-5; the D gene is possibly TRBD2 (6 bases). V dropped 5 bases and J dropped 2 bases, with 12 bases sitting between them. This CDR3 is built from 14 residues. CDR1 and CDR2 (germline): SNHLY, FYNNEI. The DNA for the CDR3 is TGTGCCAGCAGTCACATGACTAGTCAAGAGACCCAGTACTTC. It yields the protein CASSHMTSQETQYF.

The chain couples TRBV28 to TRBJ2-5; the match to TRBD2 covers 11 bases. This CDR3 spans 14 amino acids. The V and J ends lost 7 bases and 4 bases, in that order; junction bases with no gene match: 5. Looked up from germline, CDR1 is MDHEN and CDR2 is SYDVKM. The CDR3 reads CASKIAGGSETQYF. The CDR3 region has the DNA TGTGCCAGCAAGATAGCGGGAGGGTCAGAGACCCAGTACTTC.

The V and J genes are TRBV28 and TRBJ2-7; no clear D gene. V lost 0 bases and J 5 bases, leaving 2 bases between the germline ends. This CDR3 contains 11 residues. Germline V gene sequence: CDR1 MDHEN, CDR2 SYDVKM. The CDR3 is CASSLWDEQYF. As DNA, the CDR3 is TGTGCCAGCAGTTTATGGGACGAGCAGTACTTC.

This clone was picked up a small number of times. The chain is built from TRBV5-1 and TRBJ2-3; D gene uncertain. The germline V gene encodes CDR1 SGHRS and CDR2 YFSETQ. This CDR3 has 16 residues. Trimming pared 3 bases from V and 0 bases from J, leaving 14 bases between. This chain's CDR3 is CASSSAVSISTDTQYF. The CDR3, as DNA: TGCGCCAGCAGCTCTGCCGTCTCGATCAGCACAGATACGCAGTATTTT. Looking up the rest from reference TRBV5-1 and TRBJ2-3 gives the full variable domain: KAGVTQTPRYLIKTRGQQVTLSCSPISGHRSVSWYQQTPGQGLQFLFEYFSETQRNKGNFPGRFSGRQFSNSRSEMNVSTLELGDSALYLCASSSAVSISTDTQYFGPGTRLTVL.

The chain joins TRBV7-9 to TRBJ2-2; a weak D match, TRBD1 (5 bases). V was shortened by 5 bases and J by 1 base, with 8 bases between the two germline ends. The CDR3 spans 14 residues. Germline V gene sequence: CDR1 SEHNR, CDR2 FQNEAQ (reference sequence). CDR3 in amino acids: CASSPTGNTGELFF. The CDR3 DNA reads TGTGCCAGCAGCCCCACAGGGAACACCGGGGAGCTGTTTTTT.

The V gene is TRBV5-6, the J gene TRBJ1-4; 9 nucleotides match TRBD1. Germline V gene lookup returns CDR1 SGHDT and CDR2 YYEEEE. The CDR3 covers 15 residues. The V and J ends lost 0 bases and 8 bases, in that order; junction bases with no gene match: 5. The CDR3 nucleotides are TGTGCCAGCAGCTTGGGCGGGACAGGGAGGGAAAAACTGTTTTTT. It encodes CASSLGGTGREKLFF.

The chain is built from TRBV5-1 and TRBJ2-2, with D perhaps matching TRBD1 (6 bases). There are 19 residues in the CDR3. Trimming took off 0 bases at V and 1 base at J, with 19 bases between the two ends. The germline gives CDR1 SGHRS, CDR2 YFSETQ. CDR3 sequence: CASSLGQGTPYLNTGELFF. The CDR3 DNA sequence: TGCGCCAGCAGCTTGGGGCAGGGGACCCCTTACCTGAACACCGGGGAGCTGTTTTTT.

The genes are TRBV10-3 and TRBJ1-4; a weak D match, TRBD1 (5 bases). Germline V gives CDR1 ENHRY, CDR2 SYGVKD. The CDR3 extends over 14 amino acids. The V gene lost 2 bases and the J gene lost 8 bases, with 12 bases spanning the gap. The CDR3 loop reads CAISEAGPSEKLFF. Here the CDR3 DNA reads TGTGCCATCAGTGAGGCAGGGCCTTCCGAAAAACTGTTTTTT.

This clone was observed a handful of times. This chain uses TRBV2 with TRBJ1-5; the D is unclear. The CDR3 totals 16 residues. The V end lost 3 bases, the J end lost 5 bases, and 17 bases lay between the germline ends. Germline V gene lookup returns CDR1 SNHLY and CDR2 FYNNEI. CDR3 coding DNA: TGTGCCAGCAGTGATCCTTCGATGGGCGCCGATCAGCCCCAGCATTTT. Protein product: CASSDPSMGADQPQHF. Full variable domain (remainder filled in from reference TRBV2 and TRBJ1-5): EPEVTQTPSHQVTQMGQEVILRCVPISNHLYFYWYRQILGQKVEFLVSFYNNEISEKSEIFDDQFSVERPDGSNFTLKIRSTKLEDSAMYFCASSDPSMGADQPQHFGDGTRLSIL.

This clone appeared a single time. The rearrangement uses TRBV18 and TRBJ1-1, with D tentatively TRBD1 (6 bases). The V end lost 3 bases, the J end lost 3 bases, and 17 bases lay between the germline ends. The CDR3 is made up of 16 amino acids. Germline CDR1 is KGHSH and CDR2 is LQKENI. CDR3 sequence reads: CASSPYLVGGDTEAFF. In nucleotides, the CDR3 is TGTGCCAGCTCACCTTATTTGGTAGGGGGGGACACTGAAGCTTTCTTT.

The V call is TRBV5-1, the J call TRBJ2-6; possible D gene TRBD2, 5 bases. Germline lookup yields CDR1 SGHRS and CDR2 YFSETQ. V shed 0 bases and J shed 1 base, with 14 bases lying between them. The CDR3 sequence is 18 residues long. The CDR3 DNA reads TGCGCCAGCAGCTTGGATGCCGGGGAAAAGTCTGGGGCCAACGTCCTGACTTTC. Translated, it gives CASSLDAGEKSGANVLTF.

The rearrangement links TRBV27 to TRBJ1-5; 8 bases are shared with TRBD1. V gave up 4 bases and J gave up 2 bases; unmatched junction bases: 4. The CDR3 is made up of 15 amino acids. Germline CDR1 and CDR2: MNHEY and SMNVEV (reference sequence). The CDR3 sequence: CASSSGQGGNQPQHF. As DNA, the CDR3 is TGTGCCAGCAGTTCCGGACAGGGAGGCAATCAGCCCCAGCATTTT.

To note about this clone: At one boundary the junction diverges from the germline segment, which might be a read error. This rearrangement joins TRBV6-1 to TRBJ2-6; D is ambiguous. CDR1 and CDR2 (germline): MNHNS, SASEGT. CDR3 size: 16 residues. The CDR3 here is CASSEGSPSGANVLTF. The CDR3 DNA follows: TGTGCCAGCAGCGAAGGGTCTCCCTCTGGGGCCAACGTCCTGACTTTC.

The CDR3 loop is CSAQGHTEAFF. DNA of the CDR3: TGCAGCGCCCAGGGACACACTGAAGCTTTCTTT. The chain employs TRBV29-1 and TRBJ1-1; weak D call: TRBD1 (5 bases). Trimming took 7 bases from V and 3 from J, leaving 9 bases between them. From germline, CDR1 is SQVTM and CDR2 ANQGSEA. This CDR3 is built from 11 residues.

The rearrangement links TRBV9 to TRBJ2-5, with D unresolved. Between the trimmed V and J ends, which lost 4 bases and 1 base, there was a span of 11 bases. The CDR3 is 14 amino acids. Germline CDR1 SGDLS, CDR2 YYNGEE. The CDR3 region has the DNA TGTGCCAGCAGCAGATGGTTACGCCAAGAGACCCAGTACTTC. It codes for CASSRWLRQETQYF.

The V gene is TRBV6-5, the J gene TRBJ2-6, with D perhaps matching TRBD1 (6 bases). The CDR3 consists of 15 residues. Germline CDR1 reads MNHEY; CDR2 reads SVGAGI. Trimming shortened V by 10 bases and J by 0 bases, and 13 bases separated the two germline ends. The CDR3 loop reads CATRGWSSGANVLTF. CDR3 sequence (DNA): TGTGCCACCAGGGGTTGGAGCTCTGGGGCCAACGTCCTGACTTTC.